The rows below give T cell receptor beta chains drawn from one sample of a study of cytomegalovirus exposure and HLA in healthy donors. Sequencing was performed with immunoSEQ multiplex PCR; in TCRdb, only in-frame clones are kept and a portion is missing. Its listing shows about 110,000 clones. Sequenced material: PBMCs. The receptors originated from a man in his fifties in good health and CMV-seronegative. Both conserved end residues are part of each CDR3. Fields, in order: D gene, J gene, V gene, CDR3 protein, CDR3 DNA. D genes are given only for firm matches.

>TRBD2|TRBJ2-3|TRBV5-1
CASSLTSGYTDTQYF
TGCGCCAGCAGCCTGACTAGCGGCTACACAGATACGCAGTATTTT
>-|TRBJ2-7|TRBV9
CASSVSQGTSYEQYF
TGTGCCAGCAGCGTATCTCAGGGGACCTCCTACGAGCAGTACTTC
>TRBD1|TRBJ2-1|TRBV5-1
CASSPGQGAAYNEQFF
TGCGCCAGCAGCCCGGGACAGGGGGCGGCTTACAATGAGCAGTTCTTC
>-|TRBJ1-5|TRBV6-1
CASRGSGQPQHF
TGTGCCAGCAGGGGTTCGGGTCAGCCCCAGCATTTT
>-|TRBJ2-7|TRBV6-5
CASSRRDISYEQYF
TGTGCCAGCAGTCGCCGGGACATTTCCTACGAGCAGTACTTC
>-|TRBJ1-1|TRBV6-6
CASNPRGDTEAFF
TGTGCCAGCAACCCCCGGGGGGACACTGAAGCTTTCTTT
>-|TRBJ1-4|TRBV2
CASSEARSGGGELFF
TGTGCCAGCAGTGAAGCGCGGTCGGGAGGGGGGGAACTGTTTTTT
>TRBD1|TRBJ2-5|TRBV7-3
CASSPTGGTETQYF
TGTGCCAGCAGCCCGACAGGGGGAACAGAGACCCAGTACTTC
>TRBD2|TRBJ2-3|TRBV6-1
CASSERFLAGGGGRTDTQYF
TGTGCCAGCAGTGAACGATTTCTAGCGGGAGGGGGAGGGCGCACAGATACGCAGTATTTT
>-|TRBJ1-5|TRBV7-2
CASSSGVSRMAPQHF
TGTGCCAGCAGCTCAGGCGTGTCCCGGATGGCGCCCCAGCATTTT
>-|TRBJ1-5|TRBV5-5
CASSLVAGEGLQHF
TGTGCCAGCAGCTTGGTAGCAGGGGAAGGACTCCAGCATTTT
>TRBD1|TRBJ1-1|TRBV5-1
CASSSGGRHMNTEAFF
TGCGCCAGCAGCTCAGGGGGACGCCACATGAACACTGAAGCTTTCTTT
>-|TRBJ1-3|TRBV20-1
CGGVNGNTIYF
TGCGGAGGGGTAAACGGAAACACCATATATTTT
>TRBD1|TRBJ2-5|TRBV7-7
CASSLVRQGAGETQYF
TGTGCTAGCAGCTTAGTACGACAGGGGGCTGGAGAGACCCAGTACTTC
>-|TRBJ1-2|TRBV5-6
CASSFPGNYGYTF
TGTGCCAGCAGCTTTCCAGGGAACTATGGCTACACCTTC
>-|TRBJ1-5|TRBV30
CAWSPGEGRSNQPQHF
TGTGCCTGGAGTCCAGGGGAGGGACGGAGCAATCAGCCCCAGCATTTT
>-|TRBJ2-5|TRBV2
CASSESRGAGQETQYF
TGTGCCAGCAGTGAATCCCGGGGGGCAGGCCAAGAGACCCAGTACTTC
>TRBD2|TRBJ2-1|TRBV15
CATSRVREGRNEQFF
TGTGCCACCAGCAGAGTCCGGGAGGGTAGGAATGAGCAGTTCTTC
>-|TRBJ2-7|TRBV7-7
CASSLGRDYEQYF
TGTGCTAGCAGCTTAGGCAGGGACTACGAGCAGTACTTC
>TRBD1|TRBJ1-2|TRBV5-6
CASSPGTGEGRAYGYTF
TGTGCCAGCAGCCCCGGGACAGGGGAGGGGAGAGCCTATGGCTACACCTTC
>TRBD1|TRBJ2-2|TRBV5-1
CASSPRTGANTGELFF
TGCGCCAGCAGCCCCCGGACAGGGGCGAACACCGGGGAGCTGTTTTTT
>-|TRBJ1-2|TRBV19
CASSITTLNYGYTF
TGTGCCAGTAGTATCACGACTCTTAACTATGGCTACACCTTC
>-|TRBJ2-2|TRBV4-3
CASSPSGGHVTGELFF
TGCGCCAGCAGTCCTTCCGGGGGGCATGTCACCGGGGAGCTGTTTTTT
>TRBD1|TRBJ1-2|TRBV5-8
CASSRQGVYGYTF
TGTGCCAGCAGCCGACAGGGAGTGTATGGCTACACCTTC
>-|TRBJ2-5|TRBV7-2
CASSILRETQYF
TGTGCCAGCAGCATTTTGAGGGAGACCCAGTACTTC
>-|TRBJ1-1|TRBV30
CAWSVWQGGGEAFF
TGTGCCTGGAGTGTATGGCAGGGAGGGGGTGAAGCTTTCTTT
>TRBD2|TRBJ2-2|TRBV19
CASSGAGGRFTGELFF
TGTGCCAGTAGCGGAGCGGGAGGACGCTTCACCGGGGAGCTGTTTTTT
>-|TRBJ2-1|TRBV7-7
CASSPSLVGGSHNEQFF
TGTGCTAGCAGCCCTAGCTTAGTAGGCGGCAGCCACAATGAGCAGTTCTTC
>-|TRBJ2-1|TRBV11-1
CASSSEAGHRNEQFF
TGTGCCAGCAGCTCCGAAGCCGGACACCGCAATGAGCAGTTCTTC
>TRBD2|TRBJ2-3|TRBV7-2
CASSRGGLLSTDTQYF
TGTGCCAGCAGCCGGGGGGGACTGCTTAGCACAGATACGCAGTATTTT
>TRBD2|TRBJ2-1|TRBV4-3
CASSRTYEFGLGRGSIYNEQFF
TGCGCCAGCAGCCGAACCTACGAGTTTGGACTAGGGCGAGGGTCGATATACAATGAGCAGTTCTTC
>-|TRBJ1-5|TRBV15
CATTRGGGGDQPQHF
TGTGCCACAACTCGGGGAGGGGGAGGGGATCAGCCCCAGCATTTT
>-|TRBJ1-3|TRBV19
CASTQQTNSGNTIYF
TGTGCCAGTACACAGCAAACCAACTCTGGAAACACCATATATTTT
>-|TRBJ1-4|TRBV7-2
CASSRAGSFNEKLFF
TGTGCCAGCAGCAGGGCGGGTTCCTTTAATGAAAAACTGTTTTTT
>-|TRBJ1-3|TRBV2
CASTGNGNTIYF
TGTGCCAGCACAGGGAACGGAAACACCATATATTTT
>TRBD1|TRBJ1-5|TRBV12-5
CASGDAGTGNQPQHF
TGTGCTAGTGGTGATGCCGGGACAGGCAATCAGCCCCAGCATTTT
>-|TRBJ1-2|TRBV4-1
CASSQVRGGLYGYTF
TGCGCCAGCAGCCAAGTACGAGGGGGTCTCTATGGCTACACCTTC
>-|TRBJ2-7|TRBV30
CAWSLTGTGSYEQYF
TGTGCCTGGAGTTTAACCGGGACTGGATCTTACGAGCAGTACTTC
>-|TRBJ2-6|TRBV5-1
CASSLTGIPFGANVLTF
TGCGCCAGCAGCTTGACAGGGATCCCCTTTGGGGCCAACGTCCTGACTTTC
>TRBD1|TRBJ1-5|TRBV19
CAATGQGTNQPQHF
TGTGCTGCAACGGGACAGGGCACCAATCAGCCCCAGCATTTT
>-|TRBJ1-1|TRBV2
CASSEYSSFNTEAFF
TGTGCCAGCAGTGAATATAGCAGTTTTAACACTGAAGCTTTCTTT
>-|TRBJ1-1|TRBV18
CASSLGQPVNTEAFF
TGTGCCAGCTCACTTGGACAGCCTGTGAACACTGAAGCTTTCTTT
>-|TRBJ2-3|TRBV14
CASSHSWSGTDTQYF
TGTGCCAGCAGCCACTCATGGTCAGGCACAGATACGCAGTATTTT